This TCR beta chain was retrieved from a study of T cells in Graves' hyperthyroidism and ophthalmopathy. Regarding the study as a whole: The majority of expanded thyroid clonotypes above 0.001 also appeared in blood.

The CDR3 runs to 14 residues. V lost 3 bases and J lost 9; bases outside the gene matches: 9. Germline V gives CDR1 SGHTA, CDR2 FQGNSA. Newly diagnosed hyperthyroidism, duration under 2 months, in patients aged 18 to 65. The study excluded patients with uncontrolled infection, other autoimmune disease, pregnancy or lactation. For the diagnoses, clinical symptoms, serum thyroxine and TRAb, thyroid ultrasound and orbital computed tomography were used. TCR beta CDR3 sequences were amplified from RNA transcripts. HTBI primers were used for first-round RT-PCR of the TCR CDR3. Using its own MiXCR run on the multiplex PCR reads, TCRdb lists one record per CDR3 protein. The sample yields about 560,000 distinct CDR3 sequences, around 42% seen once. This clonotype was picked up many times. Its antigen is not known.

The specimen sequenced was peripheral blood or thyroid tissue (not recorded which). This clonotype was obtained from a woman aged 18-29 years with Graves' hyperthyroidism. This sequence joins TRBV7-2 and TRBJ1-1; 8 bases match TRBD1. This chain's CDR3 is CASSLLDRADKAFF. The CDR3 coding sequence is TGTGCCAGCAGCTTGTTGGACAGGGCAGACAAAGCTTTCTTT.